These 3 T cell receptor beta chains share one sample of origin, sequenced in a study of OX40 agonist ivuxolimab in advanced cancers. The method was immunoSEQ multiplex PCR; TCRdb's version includes in-frame clones alone and lacks a portion of them. Among 45,000 to 50,000 clones listed, 80% to 90% were seen once. The sample in question was CD4+ or CD8+ T cells sorted from blood, obtained in a trial of the OX40 agonist ivuxolimab. The receptors shown here come from an adult with an advanced solid tumor such as melanoma, head and neck, liver or kidney cancer.

The chain is built from TRBV11-2 and TRBJ1-2; D is possibly TRBD1 (6 bases). Germline V CDR1 and CDR2: SGHAT, FQNNGV. Trimming removed 0 bases from V and 7 bases from J, with 12 bases in between. This CDR3 is 14 amino acids long. CDR3 amino acids: CASSLEAGAGGYTF. As DNA, the CDR3 is TGTGCCAGCAGCTTAGAGGCGGGGGCTGGTGGCTACACCTTC.

The rearrangement uses TRBV10-3 and TRBJ1-5; 7 nucleotides line up with TRBD1. J gave up 1 base and V 6 bases, and 3 bases lay outside the gene matches. The CDR3 length is 14 residues. The germline V gene has CDR1 ENHRY and CDR2 SYGVKD. CDR3 sequence (DNA): TGTGCCATCAGCCGGGACAGAAGCAATCAGCCCCAGCATTTT. Protein: CAISRDRSNQPQHF.

This clone was seen a few times. This chain joins TRBV4-1 and TRBJ2-7; the D is unclear. The V and J ends lost 4 bases and 1 base respectively, with 11 bases between them. In germline, CDR1 is MGHRA, CDR2 YSYEKL. CDR3 length: 14 residues. CDR3 nucleotides: TGCGCCAGCAGCCTTAACCTAATTTCCTACGAGCAGTACTTC. Amino acid sequence: CASSLNLISYEQYF.